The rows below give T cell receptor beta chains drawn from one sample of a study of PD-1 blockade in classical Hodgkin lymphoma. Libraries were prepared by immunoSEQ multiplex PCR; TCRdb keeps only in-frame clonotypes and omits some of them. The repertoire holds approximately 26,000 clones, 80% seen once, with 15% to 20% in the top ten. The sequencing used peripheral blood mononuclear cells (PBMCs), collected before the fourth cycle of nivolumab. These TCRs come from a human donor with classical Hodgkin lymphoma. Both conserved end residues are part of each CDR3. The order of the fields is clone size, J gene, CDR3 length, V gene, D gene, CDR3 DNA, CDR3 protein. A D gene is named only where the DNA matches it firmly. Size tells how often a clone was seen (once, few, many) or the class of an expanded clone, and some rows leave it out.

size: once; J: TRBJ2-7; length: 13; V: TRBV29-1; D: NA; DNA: TGCAGCGTTGAGACAGCAAGAGGGAGCGAGCAGTACTTC; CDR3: CSVETARGSEQYF
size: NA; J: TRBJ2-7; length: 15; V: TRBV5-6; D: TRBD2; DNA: TGTGCCAGCAGCAGGGGACTAGCGGGAGCCTACGAGCAGTACTTC; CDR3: CASSRGLAGAYEQYF
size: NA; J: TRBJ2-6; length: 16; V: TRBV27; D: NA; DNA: TGTGCCAGCAGTCCCGGAGGCGTCTCTGGGGCCAACGTCCTGACTTTC; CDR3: CASSPGGVSGANVLTF
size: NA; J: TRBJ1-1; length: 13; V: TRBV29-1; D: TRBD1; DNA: TGCAGCGTTGGGCAGGGGGGGGGCACTGAAGCTTTCTTT; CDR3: CSVGQGGGTEAFF
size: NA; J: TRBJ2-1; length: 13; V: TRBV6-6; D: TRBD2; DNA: TGTGCCGGAAGGACCGGGACTAAAAATGAGCAGTTCTTC; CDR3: CAGRTGTKNEQFF
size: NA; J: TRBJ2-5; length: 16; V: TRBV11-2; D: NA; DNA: TGTGCCAGCAGCTTATGGGGAATTGGTAACCGGGAGACCCAGTACTTC; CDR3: CASSLWGIGNRETQYF
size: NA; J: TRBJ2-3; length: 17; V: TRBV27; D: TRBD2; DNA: TGTGCCAGCTCCGGCCAGGGTACGGGAGGGCCCCCAGATACGCAGTATTTT; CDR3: CASSGQGTGGPPDTQYF
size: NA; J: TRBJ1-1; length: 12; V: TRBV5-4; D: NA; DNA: TGTGCCAGCAGCTTCTGGAACACTGAAGCTTTCTTT; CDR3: CASSFWNTEAFF
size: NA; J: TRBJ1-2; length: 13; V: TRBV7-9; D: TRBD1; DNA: TGTGCCAGCAGCCCCGGACAGGGACGGGGCTACACCTTC; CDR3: CASSPGQGRGYTF
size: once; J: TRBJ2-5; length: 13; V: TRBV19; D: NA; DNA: TGTGCCAGTAGTGGAAAGCGGCAAGAGACCCAGTACTTC; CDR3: CASSGKRQETQYF
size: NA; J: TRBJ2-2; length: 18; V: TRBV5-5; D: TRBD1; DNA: TGTGCCAGCAGCCCCTGGGACAGACCCTTAGGGAACACCGGGGAGCTGTTTTTT; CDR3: CASSPWDRPLGNTGELFF
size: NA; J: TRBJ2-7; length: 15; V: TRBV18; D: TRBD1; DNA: TGTGCCAGCTCACCGGTCAGGACAGGGATCTACGAGCAGTACTTC; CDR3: CASSPVRTGIYEQYF
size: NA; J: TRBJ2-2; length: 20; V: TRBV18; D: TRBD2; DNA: TGTGCCAGCTCACCACGTGGTTCTAGCGGGAGGGCCGCGAACACCGGGGAGCTGTTTTTT; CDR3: CASSPRGSSGRAANTGELFF
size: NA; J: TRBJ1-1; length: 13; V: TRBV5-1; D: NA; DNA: TGCGCCAGCAGCTTAGGAGGAGACACTGAAGCTTTCTTT; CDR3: CASSLGGDTEAFF
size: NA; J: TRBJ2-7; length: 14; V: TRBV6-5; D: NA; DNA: TGTGCCAGCAGTACCCGAAAGCCCCCCTACGAGCAGTACTTC; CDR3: CASSTRKPPYEQYF
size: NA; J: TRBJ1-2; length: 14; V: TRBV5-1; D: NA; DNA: TGCGCCAGCACCTTCGATATTCAGGACTATGGCTACACCTTC; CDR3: CASTFDIQDYGYTF
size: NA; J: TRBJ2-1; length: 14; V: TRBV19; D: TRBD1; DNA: TGTGCCAGTAGCCGGACAGGGGCGAACAATGAGCAGTTCTTC; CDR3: CASSRTGANNEQFF
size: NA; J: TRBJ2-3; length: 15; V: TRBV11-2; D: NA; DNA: TGTGCCAGCAGCCCGCTGGGGGTAAAGACAGATACGCAGTATTTT; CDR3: CASSPLGVKTDTQYF
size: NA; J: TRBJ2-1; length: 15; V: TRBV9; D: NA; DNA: TGTGCCAGCAGCTCCCCGGGGCCGTCCTACAATGAGCAGTTCTTC; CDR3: CASSSPGPSYNEQFF
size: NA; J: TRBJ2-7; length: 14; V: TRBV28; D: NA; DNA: TGTGCCAGCAGTCCGACACCCCGGGCGGGCGAGCAGTACTTC; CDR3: CASSPTPRAGEQYF
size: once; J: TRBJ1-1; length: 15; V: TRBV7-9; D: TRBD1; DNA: TGTGCCAGCAGCATTTGGACAGGGGTGAACACTGAAGCTTTCTTT; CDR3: CASSIWTGVNTEAFF
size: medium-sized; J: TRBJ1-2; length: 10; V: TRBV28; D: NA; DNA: TGTGCCAGCGGAAACTATGGCTACACCTTC; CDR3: CASGNYGYTF
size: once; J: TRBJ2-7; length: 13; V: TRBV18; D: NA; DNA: TGTGCCAGCTCACCCGTACTTGGCGGCGAGCAGTACTTC; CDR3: CASSPVLGGEQYF
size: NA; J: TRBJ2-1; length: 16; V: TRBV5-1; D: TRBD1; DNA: TGCGCCAGCAGCACGGGGACAGGTGGGACCCACAATGAGCAGTTCTTC; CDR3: CASSTGTGGTHNEQFF
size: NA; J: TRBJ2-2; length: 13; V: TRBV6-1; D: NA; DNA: TGTGCCAGCAGTGAAATCCCCACCGGGGAGCTGTTTTTT; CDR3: CASSEIPTGELFF
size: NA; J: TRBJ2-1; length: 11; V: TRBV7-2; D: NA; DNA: TGTGCCAGCAGCTTAGTTGGTGAGCAGTTCTTC; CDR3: CASSLVGEQFF
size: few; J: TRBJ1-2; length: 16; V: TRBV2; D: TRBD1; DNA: TGTGCCAGCAGTCCCCGGGAGACAGGGGGCTATGGTGGCTACACCTTC; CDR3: CASSPRETGGYGGYTF
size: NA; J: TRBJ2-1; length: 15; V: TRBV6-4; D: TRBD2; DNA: TGTGCCAGCAGTTCCGGGACTAGCGGGACAATTGAGCAGTTCTTC; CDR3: CASSSGTSGTIEQFF
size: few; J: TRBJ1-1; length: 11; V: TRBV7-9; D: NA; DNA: TGTGCCAGCAGCTCCCATACTGAAGCTTTCTTT; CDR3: CASSSHTEAFF
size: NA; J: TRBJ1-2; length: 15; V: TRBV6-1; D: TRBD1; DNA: TGTGCCAGCAGAGGCCGGGACAGGACTAACTATGGCTACACCTTC; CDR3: CASRGRDRTNYGYTF
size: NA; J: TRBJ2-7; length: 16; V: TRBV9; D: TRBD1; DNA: TGTGCCAGCAGCGCCTCCAAATCCGGGACAGCCTACGAGCAGTACTTC; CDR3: CASSASKSGTAYEQYF
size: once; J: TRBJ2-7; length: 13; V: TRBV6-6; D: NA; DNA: TGTGCCAGCAGTGGGGCATTTTTCTACGAGCAGTACTTC; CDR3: CASSGAFFYEQYF